Shown below are 30 T cell receptor beta chains from a single sample sequenced in a study of blood T cell repertoires in COVID-19. Measured with immunoSEQ multiplex PCR; TCRdb has only the in-frame clones, and not every one. Of over 250,000 clones listed, roughly 85% are singletons. Sequences were obtained from peripheral blood. These receptors were obtained from a human donor in a cohort sampled during active COVID-19.

This chain links TRBV13 with TRBJ2-7, with 7 bases fitting TRBD2. The CDR3 is 17 amino acids. CDR1 and CDR2 (germline): PRHDT, FYEKMQ (reference sequence). V shed 5 bases and J 2 bases; nucleotides not matched to a gene: 15. DNA for the CDR3: TGTGCCAGCAGCCCTGGGGGGGAGCGGCAAACCCCCTACGAGCAGTACTTC. Translating gives CASSPGGERQTPYEQYF.

The chain links TRBV7-8 to TRBJ1-3, with a possible D match to TRBD1 (5 bases). CDR3 length: 16 amino acids. Trimming took 3 bases from V and 4 from J, leaving 16 bases between them. Per the germline V gene, CDR1 is SGHVS and CDR2 is FQNEAQ. The chain's CDR3 is CASSLGLKGSGNTIYF. Here the CDR3 DNA reads TGTGCCAGCAGCTTGGGACTGAAGGGCTCAGGAAACACCATATATTTT.

This chain uses TRBV7-9 with TRBJ2-3; D is unresolved. V was trimmed by 3 bases and J by 3 bases, leaving 7 bases between them. The CDR3 is made up of 13 amino acids. The germline CDR1 and CDR2 sequences are SEHNR and FQNEAQ (reference sequence). CDR3: CASSFLQTDTQYF. The CDR3 nucleotides are TGTGCCAGCAGCTTCCTTCAGACAGATACGCAGTATTTT.

This chain joins TRBV27 and TRBJ1-1, with 8 bases matching TRBD1. Germline CDR1 and CDR2: MNHEY and SMNVEV (reference sequence). Trimming took 6 bases from V and 11 from J; bases not matched to a gene: 8. This CDR3 has 12 amino acids. CDR3 loop: CASRRGRGRAFF. CDR3 DNA sequence: TGTGCCAGCAGGCGCGGCAGGGGGCGGGCTTTCTTT.

This rearrangement joins TRBV4-1 to TRBJ1-1; maybe TRBD1 (5 bases). CDR1 and CDR2 from the germline V gene are MGHRA and YSYEKL. V was clipped by 2 bases and J by 6 bases, with 19 bases between them. The CDR3 contains 16 residues. Here the CDR3 DNA reads TGCGCCAGCAGCCAAAGAAGAGGGGAGGGAGAGGCTGAAGCTTTCTTT. Translating gives CASSQRRGEGEAEAFF.

The V call is TRBV6-5, the J call TRBJ2-7; 9 bases line up with TRBD1. Per the germline V gene, CDR1 is MNHEY and CDR2 is SVGAGI. J gave up 5 bases and V 7 bases, and 6 bases lay outside the gene matches. This CDR3 is built from 13 residues. The CDR3 DNA follows: TGTGCCAGCATGGGGACAGGGCTGAACGAGCAGTACTTC. Translation gives CASMGTGLNEQYF.

The chain carries TRBV19 and TRBJ2-1; 7 nucleotides align to TRBD2. Germline V gene data show CDR1 as LNHDA and CDR2 as SQIVND (reference sequence). The CDR3 totals 15 residues. V was clipped by 2 bases and J by 5 bases; unmatched bases: 6. CDR3 nucleotides: TGTGCCAGTAGTATACCTAGCGGAGGAGACAATGAGCAGTTCTTC. Translated: CASSIPSGGDNEQFF.

The chain couples TRBV7-2 to TRBJ1-6, with no clear D. Trimming removed 0 bases from V and 0 bases from J, with 9 bases in between. CDR3 length equals 17 residues. From germline, CDR1 is SGHTA and CDR2 FQGNSA. The CDR3 here is CASSLAVYPSYNSPLHF. As DNA, the CDR3 is TGTGCCAGCAGCTTAGCGGTCTACCCCTCCTATAATTCACCCCTCCACTTT. Supplemented by reference TRBV7-2 and TRBJ1-6, the full variable domain reads GAGVSQSPSNKVTEKGKDVELRCDPISGHTALYWYRQSLGQGLEFLIYFQGNSAPDKSGLPSDRFSAERTGGSVSTLTIQRTQQEDSAVYLCASSLAVYPSYNSPLHFGNGTRLTVT.

The chain is built from TRBV19 and TRBJ1-5; D remains ambiguous. The V and J ends lost 3 bases and 6 bases respectively, with 6 bases between them. The CDR3 is 12 amino acids. Germline lookup yields CDR1 LNHDA and CDR2 SQIVND (reference sequence). The DNA for the CDR3 is TGTGCCAGTAGTATCCCCGGTCAGCCCCAGCATTTT. Residues: CASSIPGQPQHF. Drawing the rest from reference TRBV19 and TRBJ1-5, the complete variable domain is DGGITQSPKYLFRKEGQNVTLSCEQNLNHDAMYWYRQDPGQGLRLIYYSQIVNDFQKGDIAEGYSVSREKKESFPLTVTSAQKNPTAFYLCASSIPGQPQHFGDGTRLSIL.

V and J are TRBV7-2 and TRBJ2-7; 16 bases align to TRBD2. After removal of 3 bases from V and 4 bases from J, the junction contained 0 bases not matched to a gene. Per the germline V gene, CDR1 is SGHTA and CDR2 is FQGNSA. This CDR3 spans 15 amino acids. The CDR3 loop reads CASSLGLAGGYEQYF. The CDR3 DNA is TGTGCCAGCAGCTTGGGACTAGCGGGAGGGTACGAGCAGTACTTC.

The chain carries TRBV28 and TRBJ1-2; D may be TRBD1 (5 bases). Per germline, CDR1 MDHEN and CDR2 SYDVKM. Between the trimmed V and J ends, which lost 2 bases and 2 bases, there was a span of 12 bases. This CDR3 comprises 15 residues. This chain's CDR3 is CASSLIDRRNYGYTF. As DNA, the CDR3 is TGTGCCAGCAGTTTAATAGACAGACGAAACTATGGCTACACCTTC.

The J gene is TRBJ2-1, the V gene TRBV20-1, with a possible D match to TRBD1 (5 bases). V was trimmed by 5 bases and J by 12 bases, leaving 14 bases between them. CDR3 size: 11 residues. In germline, CDR1 is DFQATT, CDR2 SNEGSKA (reference sequence). The CDR3, as DNA: TGCAGTGCTCCACAGGCCATGGTGCAGTTCTTC. Protein product: CSAPQAMVQFF.

The gene calls are TRBV19 and TRBJ1-1; D not resolved. V lost 1 base and J lost 4, with 7 bases in between. The CDR3 has 13 amino acids. CDR1 is LNHDA, CDR2 SQIVND, per germline (reference sequence). The CDR3 nucleotides are TGTGCCAGTAGTATAGGGGCGGGCACTGAAGCTTTCTTT. It specifies CASSIGAGTEAFF.

The CDR3 coding sequence is TGTGCCAGCAGTTTAACTGGGGGCCGCTATGGCTACACCTTC. This gives the protein CASSLTGGRYGYTF. The chain employs TRBV27 and TRBJ1-2; a weak D match, TRBD1 (6 bases). V shed 2 bases and J shed 4 bases, with 11 bases lying between them. This CDR3 has 14 amino acids. Germline V gives CDR1 MNHEY, CDR2 SMNVEV (reference sequence).

The chain's CDR3 is CASSFNGDQPQHF. DNA for the CDR3: TGCGCCAGCAGCTTCAACGGTGATCAGCCCCAGCATTTT. The chain has TRBV5-1 and TRBJ1-5; D remains unclear. With 2 bases removed from V and 5 bases from J, the gap between germline ends came to 8 bases. Germline CDR1 and CDR2: SGHRS and YFSETQ. This CDR3 spans 13 amino acids.

This clone showed up just once. This chain uses TRBV6-6 with TRBJ1-1; a weak D match, TRBD1 (5 bases). Germline V gene sequence: CDR1 MNHNY, CDR2 SVGAGI (reference sequence). V dropped 7 bases and J dropped 5 bases, with 17 bases sitting between them. This CDR3 region has 14 residues. In DNA form, the CDR3 reads TGTGCCAGCACTCAAAGAAGGGGTGATACTGAAGCTTTCTTT. Its protein product is CASTQRRGDTEAFF.

The V and J genes are TRBV12-3 or TRBV12-4 and TRBJ1-1, with 10 positions matching TRBD1. With 5 bases clipped from V and 7 bases from J, the junction kept 4 bases outside the gene matches. The CDR3 is 13 amino acids. CDR3 nucleotides: TGTGCCAGCAGTCTAGGGACAGGGGATGAAGCTTTCTTT. Encoded protein: CASSLGTGDEAFF.

This clone was seen a single time. Here the CDR3 DNA reads TGCGCCAGCAGCCACGGGTTCAACTATGGCTACACCTTC. The encoded protein is CASSHGFNYGYTF. V gene TRBV5-1 combines with J gene TRBJ1-2, with D uncertain. This CDR3 comprises 13 residues. V was cut by 4 bases and J by 2 bases, with 9 bases left in between. Per the germline V gene, CDR1 is SGHRS and CDR2 is YFSETQ.

The genes are TRBV30 and TRBJ1-5; no clear D gene. Trimming shortened V by 5 bases and J by 0 bases, and 8 bases separated the two germline ends. Per germline, CDR1 GTSNPN and CDR2 SVGIG (reference sequence). The length of the CDR3 is 13 residues. CDR3 in amino acids: CAWGGGSNQPQHF. Here the CDR3 DNA reads TGTGCCTGGGGAGGAGGTAGCAATCAGCCCCAGCATTTT.

The chain is built from TRBV19 and TRBJ2-1; TRBD2 matches 7 bases. V gave up 4 bases and J gave up 4 bases; unmatched junction bases: 4. This CDR3 is 14 amino acids long. From germline, CDR1 is LNHDA and CDR2 SQIVND (reference sequence). Here the CDR3 DNA reads TGTGCCAGTAGTACAGGGACTACTTACAATGAGCAGTTCTTC. Protein: CASSTGTTYNEQFF.

V and J are TRBV10-3 and TRBJ2-7; TRBD1 matches at 7 bases. This CDR3 region has 14 residues. V trimming: 0 bases; J trimming: 9 bases; junction bases outside the gene matches: 8. CDR1 ENHRY and CDR2 SYGVKD come from the germline V gene. The CDR3 here is CAISESLDRAGQYF. The CDR3 nucleotides are TGTGCCATCAGTGAGTCCCTTGACAGGGCGGGGCAGTACTTC.

The chain is built from TRBV28 and TRBJ2-1; perhaps TRBD2 as D (6 bases). The length of the CDR3 is 15 residues. The germline V gene has CDR1 MDHEN and CDR2 SYDVKM. With 4 bases removed from V and 7 bases from J, the gap between germline ends came to 17 bases. The chain's CDR3 is CASSSPTGVGNEQFF. The CDR3 bases are TGTGCCAGCAGTTCCCCTACGGGAGTAGGGAATGAGCAGTTCTTC. Supplemented by reference TRBV28 and TRBJ2-1, the full variable domain reads DVKVTQSSRYLVKRTGEKVFLECVQDMDHENMFWYRQDPGLGLRLIYFSYDVKMKEKGDIPEGYSVSREKKERFSLILESASTNQTSMYLCASSSPTGVGNEQFFGPGTRLTVL.

The chain uses TRBV11-2 and TRBJ1-4, with D possibly being TRBD1 (6 bases). Trimming left V 1 base short and J 7 bases short, with 22 bases between. CDR3 length: 18 amino acids. Germline V gene sequence: CDR1 SGHAT, CDR2 FQNNGV. The CDR3 spells CASSLGRTAIFGGEKLFF. In DNA form, the CDR3 reads TGTGCCAGCAGCTTAGGGAGGACAGCCATTTTTGGGGGTGAAAAACTGTTTTTT.

The chain carries TRBV28 and TRBJ1-1, with 7 bases that match TRBD1. The trim removed 3 bases at V and 10 bases at J, leaving 2 bases unmatched. Per the germline V gene, CDR1 is MDHEN and CDR2 is SYDVKM. This CDR3 contains 11 residues. CDR3 DNA: TGTGCCAGCAGTTTGGGACAGACAGCTTTCTTT. Translated, it gives CASSLGQTAFF.

The V and J genes are TRBV5-4 and TRBJ2-7, with 7 positions matching TRBD1. Germline V CDR1 and CDR2: SGHNT, YYREEE (reference sequence). Germline trimming cut 3 bases from V and 0 bases from J; bases unmatched to any gene: 3. The CDR3 spans 14 residues. As DNA, the CDR3 is TGTGCCAGCAGCTCGACAGGGATCTCCTACGAGCAGTACTTC. It yields the protein CASSSTGISYEQYF. The complete variable domain, with remaining parts taken from reference TRBV5-4 and TRBJ2-7, reads ETGVTQSPTHLIKTRGQQVTLRCSSQSGHNTVSWYQQALGQGPQFIFQYYREEENGRGNFPPRFSGLQFPNYSSELNVNALELDDSALYLCASSSTGISYEQYFGPGTRLTVT.

The CDR3 reads CASSYSGGTTDTQYF. The CDR3 DNA is TGTGCCAGCAGTTACTCAGGCGGCACCACAGATACGCAGTATTTT. This chain uses TRBV6-5 with TRBJ2-3; D not certain. CDR3 size: 15 residues. CDR1 and CDR2 (germline): MNHEY, SVGAGI. The V gene lost 0 bases and the J gene lost 2 bases, with 9 bases spanning the gap.

This clone was seen once. This rearrangement joins TRBV5-1 to TRBJ1-6, with TRBD1 matching over 7 bases. The CDR3 contains 18 residues. The V segment lost 0 bases and the J segment 4 bases; nucleotides outside the gene matches: 10. The germline V gene encodes CDR1 SGHRS and CDR2 YFSETQ. The CDR3 is CASSLEQGRGSYNSPLHF. The CDR3 bases are TGCGCCAGCAGCTTGGAACAGGGGAGAGGCTCTTATAATTCACCCCTCCACTTT.

The V gene is TRBV5-1, the J gene TRBJ2-5; TRBD2 matches 11 bases. V gave up 1 base and J gave up 5 bases; unmatched junction bases: 10. CDR1 and CDR2 from the germline V gene are SGHRS and YFSETQ. The CDR3 runs to 17 residues. CDR3: CASSLRASGRRDETQYF. CDR3 nucleotide sequence: TGCGCCAGCAGCTTGCGGGCTAGCGGGAGGAGGGACGAGACCCAGTACTTC.

The rearrangement uses TRBV9 and TRBJ2-1, with no clear D. Germline V gene lookup returns CDR1 SGDLS and CDR2 YYNGEE. V was shortened by 0 bases and J by 6 bases, with 10 bases between the two germline ends. CDR3 length equals 14 residues. The CDR3 region is CASSVDYPGNEQFF. The DNA of the CDR3 is TGTGCCAGCAGCGTAGACTACCCGGGCAATGAGCAGTTCTTC. Looking up the rest from reference TRBV9 and TRBJ2-1 gives the full variable domain: DSGVTQTPKHLITATGQRVTLRCSPRSGDLSVYWYQQSLDQGLQFLIQYYNGEERAKGNILERFSAQQFPDLHSELNLSSLELGDSALYFCASSVDYPGNEQFFGPGTRLTVL.

This clone was seen only once. The rearrangement uses TRBV28 and TRBJ2-3, with 12 bases fitting TRBD2. The germline gives CDR1 MDHEN, CDR2 SYDVKM. The junction had 8 bases not matched to a gene; V was cut back by 6 bases and J by 4 bases. This CDR3 is 16 amino acids long. In DNA form, the CDR3 reads TGTGCCAGCAGGGGGACCCGACTAGCGGGAGCAGATACGCAGTATTTT. Translating it yields CASRGTRLAGADTQYF.